Following are 29 T cell receptor beta chains from one sample sequenced in a study of blood T cell repertoires in COVID-19. This table comes from immunoSEQ multiplex PCR, and its TCRdb copy is limited to in-frame clones, with some not included. This sample has some 300,000 clones, with roughly 87% found just once. The sample comprised peripheral blood. These receptors were taken from a man between 18 and 29 years old with active or convalescent COVID-19.

This clone turned up a few times. The chain joins TRBV7-2 to TRBJ2-1, with 7 bases that match TRBD2. Germline-derived CDR1 and CDR2 are SGHTA and FQGNSA. The CDR3 extends over 14 amino acids. The J segment lost 3 bases and the V segment lost 2 bases, leaving 1 base of the junction unmatched. CDR3 nucleotide sequence: TGTGCCAGCAGCTTAAGCGGGGACTACAATGAGCAGTTCTTC. It codes for CASSLSGDYNEQFF.

This chain connects TRBV7-5 to TRBJ2-1; no DNA check was done on the table's D call, TRBD2. TRBV7-5 constitutes a pseudogene. CDR3 size: 15 residues. DNA of the CDR3: TGTGCCAGAAGCTTAGGGACTGACTCCTACAATGAGCAGTTCTTC. Translated: CARSLGTDSYNEQFF.

This clone was seen more than once but under ten times. The CDR3, as DNA: TGTGCCAGCACCCGAGCGGGAGACGAGGACGAGCAGTACTTC. It specifies CASTRAGDEDEQYF. This chain connects TRBV28 to TRBJ2-7, with 8 bases aligning to TRBD2. The CDR3 contains 14 residues. The V segment lost 7 bases and the J segment 5 bases; nucleotides outside the gene matches: 10. Germline V gene data show CDR1 as MDHEN and CDR2 as SYDVKM.

In the case of this clone: One end of the junction fails to match germline, which may point to a read error. The gene calls are TRBV13 and TRBJ2-1; the match to TRBD2 covers 14 bases. The CDR3 has 17 residues. Germline CDR1 PRHDT, CDR2 FYEKMQ (reference sequence). DNA for the CDR3: TGTGCCAGCAGCCTAGGACTAGCGGGAGGCCACGGCAATGAGCAGTTCTTC. It yields the protein CASSLGLAGGHGNEQFF.

The rearrangement links TRBV4-3 to TRBJ2-1, with TRBD2 as a possible D gene (6 bases). Germline V gene sequence: CDR1 LGHNA, CDR2 YSLEER. This CDR3 region has 16 residues. V was pared by 4 bases and J by 4 bases, with 17 bases between. This CDR3 reads CASSPIVDGGYNEQFF. The CDR3 DNA sequence: TGCGCCAGCAGCCCCATCGTGGACGGGGGTTACAATGAGCAGTTCTTC.

The chain is built from TRBV6-5 and TRBJ1-2; maybe TRBD1 (5 bases). From germline, CDR1 is MNHEY and CDR2 SVGAGI. The CDR3 spans 14 residues. The V and J ends lost 0 bases and 7 bases respectively, with 12 bases between them. The CDR3 region has the DNA TGTGCCAGCAGTTACTCGAAAGTGACAGTTGGCTACACCTTC. Translation gives CASSYSKVTVGYTF.

V usage is TRBV3-1 (or the pseudogene TRBV3-2) and J usage is TRBJ1-2; TRBD1 matches 11 bases. The CDR3 runs to 14 residues. The germline CDR1 and CDR2 sequences are LGHDT and YNNKEL (reference sequence). V lost 4 bases and J lost 8; bases outside the gene matches: 6. CDR3 loop: CASSLGQGARGYTF. CDR3 sequence (DNA): TGTGCCAGCAGCCTAGGACAGGGGGCTAGGGGCTACACCTTC.

The chain recombines TRBV27 with TRBJ1-5, with D unclear. The CDR3 runs to 14 residues. CDR1 MNHEY and CDR2 SMNVEV come from the germline V gene (reference sequence). The V gene lost 5 bases and the J gene lost 0 bases, with 8 bases spanning the gap. The CDR3 DNA reads as TGTGCCAGCAGTGGCGGCTATAGCAATCAGCCCCAGCATTTT. Translated: CASSGGYSNQPQHF.

The V gene is TRBV15, the J gene TRBJ1-5; D remains unclear. V gave up 5 bases and J gave up 3 bases, with 8 bases separating them. The CDR3 extends over 13 amino acids. CDR1 LNHNV and CDR2 YYDKDF come from the germline V gene (reference sequence). The CDR3 DNA is TGTGCCACCAGCGCCTCCTACAATCAGCCCCAGCATTTT. It translates to CATSASYNQPQHF.

The chain has TRBV4-1 and TRBJ2-2; 13 bases line up with TRBD2. The CDR3 has 15 residues. Trimming cost V 5 bases and J 5 bases; bases outside gene matches: 2. Germline CDR1 reads MGHRA; CDR2 reads YSYEKL. CDR3: CASSGGLAGTGELFF. The CDR3 DNA is TGCGCCAGCAGCGGGGGACTAGCGGGGACCGGGGAGCTGTTTTTT.

The chain recombines TRBV7-2 with TRBJ2-7; 7 nucleotides match TRBD2. This CDR3 spans 16 amino acids. V shed 2 bases and J 2 bases; nucleotides not matched to a gene: 9. Germline assignment: CDR1 SGHTA and CDR2 FQGNSA. CDR3 coding DNA: TGTGCCAGCAGCTTACGGGGCGGGAGCTTCACCTACGAGCAGTACTTC. Protein sequence: CASSLRGGSFTYEQYF.

This chain connects TRBV5-1 to TRBJ1-1; D not certain. The CDR3 length is 14 residues. Germline CDR1 is SGHRS and CDR2 is YFSETQ. The V end was cut by 0 bases, the J end by 1 base, with 7 bases between. The CDR3 nucleotides are TGCGCCAGCAGCTTGGTAACGGGGAACACTGAAGCTTTCTTT. Its translation is CASSLVTGNTEAFF.

This chain links TRBV12-5 with TRBJ1-2, with D possibly TRBD1 on 6 matching bases. This CDR3 is built from 13 residues. Germline loops: CDR1 LGHNT, CDR2 FRNRAP. With 2 bases removed from V and 7 bases from J, the gap between germline ends came to 11 bases. In nucleotides, the CDR3 is TGTGCTAGTGGTTTGAACAGGGCTGGTGGCTACACCTTC. Amino acids: CASGLNRAGGYTF.

This chain connects TRBV28 to TRBJ2-4; TRBD2 aligns across 11 bases. V was clipped by 7 bases and J by 8 bases; unmatched bases: 10. Germline V gene sequence: CDR1 MDHEN, CDR2 SYDVKM. The CDR3 runs 15 residues. CDR3 bases: TGTGCCAGCAAAGAGGCTAGCGGGGGGTGGGACATTCAGTACTTC. This codes for CASKEASGGWDIQYF.

This chain uses TRBV18 with TRBJ1-1; no definite D call. Between the trimmed V and J ends, which lost 1 base and 3 bases, there was a span of 18 bases. Looked up from germline, CDR1 is KGHSH and CDR2 is LQKENI. The CDR3 is made up of 17 amino acids. CDR3 protein: CASSPRVSTWEDTEAFF. DNA for the CDR3: TGTGCCAGCTCACCACGGGTATCTACCTGGGAGGACACTGAAGCTTTCTTT.

V is TRBV28 and J is TRBJ1-5; 8 bases match TRBD1. Trimming removed 5 bases from V and 7 bases from J; junction bases left unmatched: 1. Germline V gene sequence: CDR1 MDHEN, CDR2 SYDVKM. The CDR3 is made up of 12 amino acids. CDR3 protein: CASSNRGQPQHF. DNA for the CDR3: TGTGCCAGCAGTAACAGGGGGCAGCCCCAGCATTTT.

Only a few counts were recorded for this clone. The chain links TRBV19 to TRBJ1-5; possible D gene TRBD1, 5 bases. CDR1 LNHDA and CDR2 SQIVND come from the germline V gene (reference sequence). Trimming took 5 bases from V and 5 from J, leaving 16 bases between them. The CDR3 totals 15 residues. The CDR3 bases are TGTGCCAGTAGTTTGATGGACATCGAAGATCAGCCCCAGCATTTT. This gives the protein CASSLMDIEDQPQHF.

This chain joins TRBV27 and TRBJ1-1; TRBD1 matches 8 bases. Per the germline V gene, CDR1 is MNHEY and CDR2 is SMNVEV (reference sequence). The CDR3 extends over 13 amino acids. V gave up 10 bases and J gave up 1 base; unmatched junction bases: 5. CDR3 in DNA: TGTGCCATCGGCAGGGGGCCGAACACTGAAGCTTTCTTT. Its translation: CAIGRGPNTEAFF.

This chain joins TRBV14 and TRBJ2-5; tentatively, D is TRBD2 (5 bases). This CDR3 has 15 residues. CDR1 and CDR2 from the germline V gene are SGHDN and FVKESK. Trimming pared 0 bases from V and 4 bases from J, leaving 12 bases between. The CDR3 region is CASSQDSGNRETQYF. Written as DNA, the CDR3 is TGTGCCAGCAGCCAAGATTCCGGGAACCGAGAGACCCAGTACTTC.

V and J are TRBV5-8 and TRBJ1-1; a weak D match, TRBD1 (5 bases). Per the germline V gene, CDR1 is SGHTS and CDR2 is YDEGEE. V shed 5 bases and J shed 1 base, with 12 bases lying between them. The CDR3 is 14 residues long. The CDR3: CASSVGQPNTEAFF. The DNA for the CDR3 is TGTGCCAGCAGTGTTGGACAACCGAACACTGAAGCTTTCTTT.

This chain connects TRBV28 to TRBJ2-7; D uncertain. V was shortened by 5 bases and J by 1 base, with 12 bases between the two germline ends. The length of the CDR3 is 14 residues. CDR1 MDHEN and CDR2 SYDVKM come from the germline V gene. The CDR3, as DNA: TGTGCCAGCAGTACCCTGACAAGATCCTACGAGCAGTACTTC. It specifies CASSTLTRSYEQYF.

This CDR3 is CASSSTGRMNTEAFF. The CDR3 DNA is TGTGCCAGCAGTTCCACAGGGCGAATGAACACTGAAGCTTTCTTT. The V call is TRBV28, the J call TRBJ1-1; weak D call: TRBD1 (6 bases). The germline CDR1 and CDR2 sequences are MDHEN and SYDVKM. The V gene lost 4 bases and the J gene lost 0 bases, with 12 bases spanning the gap. The CDR3 extends over 15 amino acids.

V and J are TRBV6-5 and TRBJ1-4, with D perhaps matching TRBD1 (5 bases). Trimming shortened V by 4 bases and J by 8 bases, and 14 bases separated the two germline ends. The V gene's germline CDR1 is MNHEY and CDR2 SVGAGI. The CDR3 extends over 14 amino acids. The CDR3 DNA follows: TGTGCCAGCAGTTCCGGGGGGACGGGCGAAAAACTGTTTTTT. This codes for CASSSGGTGEKLFF.

The chain combines TRBV14 with TRBJ1-6; 7 bases match TRBD1. This CDR3 spans 19 amino acids. Germline V CDR1 and CDR2: SGHDN, FVKESK. The junction had 20 bases not matched to a gene; V was cut back by 3 bases and J by 9 bases. In DNA, the CDR3 is TGTGCCAGCAGCCAGAGTAGGACAGGTCCCGCCGGGCGAGGTTCACCCCTCCACTTT. Translation: CASSQSRTGPAGRGSPLHF.

V and J are TRBV25-1 and TRBJ1-2; 7 nucleotides align to TRBD1. The CDR3 contains 13 residues. CDR1 and CDR2 (germline): MGHDK, SYGVNS. Trimming cost V 3 bases and J 4 bases; bases outside gene matches: 2. In DNA, the CDR3 is TGTGCCAGCAGTGACGGGACAGCCTATGGCTACACCTTC. The encoded protein is CASSDGTAYGYTF.

This chain joins TRBV27 and TRBJ1-1, with 7 bases aligning to TRBD1. Trimming at V came to 7 bases and at J to 2 bases, leaving 7 bases not matched to a gene. Germline CDR1 MNHEY, CDR2 SMNVEV (reference sequence). The CDR3 sequence is 14 residues long. CDR3 bases: TGTGCCAGCAAACCGGGACAGATAAACACTGAAGCTTTCTTT. This codes for CASKPGQINTEAFF.

This chain connects TRBV5-5 to TRBJ1-6; no definite D call. The germline gives CDR1 SGHKS, CDR2 YYEKEE (reference sequence). V was cut by 3 bases and J by 6 bases, with 16 bases left in between. The CDR3 covers 16 residues. As DNA, the CDR3 is TGTGCCAGCAGCTGGGTCCCGGGAACCGGTAATTCACCCCTCCACTTT. Translating it yields CASSWVPGTGNSPLHF.

The rearrangement uses TRBV10-2 and TRBJ2-2, with 11 bases identical to TRBD2. Germline V CDR1 and CDR2: WSHSY, SAAADI. Germline trimming cut 3 bases from V and 3 bases from J; bases unmatched to any gene: 0. This CDR3 region has 15 residues. CDR3 nucleotides: TGCGCCAGCAGTGAACTAGCGGGAGACACCGGGGAGCTGTTTTTT. Amino acids: CASSELAGDTGELFF.

V usage is TRBV18 and J usage is TRBJ1-1, with 7 nucleotides matching TRBD1. The V and J ends lost 5 bases and 8 bases, in that order; junction bases with no gene match: 5. CDR3 size: 12 residues. Germline V lookup: CDR1 KGHSH, CDR2 LQKENI. CDR3: CASSSTGNEAFF. The CDR3 DNA is TGTGCCAGCTCATCGACAGGGAACGAAGCTTTCTTT.